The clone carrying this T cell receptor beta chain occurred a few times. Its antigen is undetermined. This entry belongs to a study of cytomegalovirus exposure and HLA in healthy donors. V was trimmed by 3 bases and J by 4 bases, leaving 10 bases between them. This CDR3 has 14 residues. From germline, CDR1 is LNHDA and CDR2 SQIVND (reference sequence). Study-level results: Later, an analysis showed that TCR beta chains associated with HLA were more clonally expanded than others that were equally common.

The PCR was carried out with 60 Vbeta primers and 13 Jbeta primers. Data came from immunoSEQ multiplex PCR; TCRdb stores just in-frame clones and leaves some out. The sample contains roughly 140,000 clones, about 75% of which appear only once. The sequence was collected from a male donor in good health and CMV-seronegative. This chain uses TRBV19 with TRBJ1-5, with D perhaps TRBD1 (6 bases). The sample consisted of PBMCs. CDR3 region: CASSMAQGNQPQHF. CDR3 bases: TGTGCCAGTAGTATGGCTCAGGGGAATCAGCCCCAGCATTTT.